These 19 T cell receptor beta chains share one sample of origin, sequenced in a study of T cells in narcolepsy. Measured with immunoSEQ multiplex PCR; TCRdb has only the in-frame clones, and not every one. Counted here are about 30,000 clones, approximately 82% occurring once; the ten biggest clones make up around 0.91%. The sample comprised CD45RA- memory CD4+ T cells from PBMCs. These receptors all stem from a human donor with narcolepsy.

The rearrangement links TRBV28 to TRBJ2-3; no clear D. The V gene's germline CDR1 is MDHEN and CDR2 SYDVKM. The CDR3 extends over 16 amino acids. Trimming took 3 bases from V and 1 from J, leaving 14 bases between them. The CDR3 region is CASSLTVSLGTDTQYF. The CDR3 DNA reads TGTGCCAGCAGTTTGACGGTCTCTTTGGGCACAGATACGCAGTATTTT.

This clone was detected once. The V call is TRBV30, the J call TRBJ2-5; possibly TRBD2 for D (5 bases). The germline CDR1 and CDR2 sequences are GTSNPN and SVGIG (reference sequence). The V gene lost 2 bases and the J gene lost 6 bases, with 10 bases spanning the gap. This CDR3 region has 12 residues. CDR3 DNA sequence: TGTGCCTGGAGTTTTGAGCGGAAGACCCAGTACTTC. It yields the protein CAWSFERKTQYF.

In nucleotides, the CDR3 is TGCAGCGTTGAAGAGACAGGGTTTTCTGAGCAGTACTTC. Residues: CSVEETGFSEQYF. V is TRBV29-1 and J is TRBJ2-7; TRBD1 matches at 7 bases. The germline CDR1 and CDR2 sequences are SQVTM and ANQGSEA. The length of the CDR3 is 13 residues. V gave up 0 bases and J gave up 7 bases; unmatched junction bases: 6.

This chain joins TRBV14 and TRBJ2-7; D is perhaps TRBD1 or TRBD2 (7 bases each). The CDR3 extends over 13 amino acids. The germline V and J ends were trimmed by 1 base and 9 bases, with 13 bases remaining between them. Germline-derived CDR1 and CDR2 are SGHDN and FVKESK. This chain's CDR3 is CASSQAQGGVQYF. The CDR3 DNA reads as TGTGCCAGCAGCCAAGCCCAGGGGGGGGTGCAGTACTTC.

V and J are TRBV2 and TRBJ1-2, with unresolved D. The germline CDR1 and CDR2 sequences are SNHLY and FYNNEI. The V gene lost 0 bases and the J gene lost 6 bases, with 8 bases spanning the gap. The CDR3 is 13 residues long. This chain's CDR3 is CASSEAAGNGYTF. The CDR3 bases are TGTGCCAGCAGTGAAGCGGCAGGAAATGGCTACACCTTC. Variable domain in full (rest from reference TRBV2 and TRBJ1-2): EPEVTQTPSHQVTQMGQEVILRCVPISNHLYFYWYRQILGQKVEFLVSFYNNEISEKSEIFDDQFSVERPDGSNFTLKIRSTKLEDSAMYFCASSEAAGNGYTFGSGTRLTVV.

J is TRBJ1-5 and V is TRBV18, with 8 bases fitting TRBD1. The CDR3 loop spans 15 amino acids. V was clipped by 2 bases and J by 5 bases; unmatched bases: 5. Germline CDR1 and CDR2: KGHSH and LQKENI. DNA for the CDR3: TGTGCCAGCTCACCAAACAGGGGGGGCGATCAGCCCCAGCATTTT. Encoded protein: CASSPNRGGDQPQHF.

The J gene is TRBJ1-1, the V gene TRBV19; 8 nucleotides align to TRBD1. This CDR3 spans 15 amino acids. Trimming removed 4 bases from V and 1 base from J; junction bases left unmatched: 5. In germline, CDR1 is LNHDA, CDR2 SQIVND (reference sequence). DNA for the CDR3: TGTGCCAGTAGTACAGCGACAGGGGCGAACACTGAAGCTTTCTTT. This sequence encodes CASSTATGANTEAFF.

CDR3 DNA: TGCGCCAGCTCGGGATTCTACAATGAGCAGTTCTTC. This codes for CASSGFYNEQFF. The chain carries TRBV10-1 and TRBJ2-1, with D tentatively TRBD2 (5 bases). Trimming cost V 8 bases and J 3 bases, with 8 bases left between them. This CDR3 is built from 12 residues. CDR1 is WNHNN, CDR2 SYGVQD, per germline (reference sequence).

There are a few counts of this clone. Within the sample, other DNA sequences also encode this same CDR3. This rearrangement joins TRBV30 to TRBJ1-5; D may be TRBD1 (5 bases). Germline CDR1 reads GTSNPN; CDR2 reads SVGIG (reference sequence). There are 13 residues in the CDR3. V dropped 1 base and J dropped 4 bases, with 8 bases sitting between them. CDR3: CAWSGGDNQPQHF. CDR3 nucleotides: TGTGCCTGGAGTGGGGGGGATAATCAGCCCCAGCATTTT.

CDR3 coding DNA: TGTGCCAGCGTAGGGCAGCGTCCTACGGAGCAGTACTTC. The encoded protein is CASVGQRPTEQYF. This rearrangement joins TRBV28 to TRBJ2-7; unclear D gene. The germline CDR1 and CDR2 sequences are MDHEN and SYDVKM. CDR3 length equals 13 residues. The germline V and J ends were trimmed by 8 bases and 7 bases, with 18 bases remaining between them.

The chain carries TRBV4-3 and TRBJ2-5, with TRBD2 matching 7 bases. Germline trimming cut 0 bases from V and 0 bases from J; bases unmatched to any gene: 1. The CDR3 extends over 15 amino acids. CDR1 and CDR2 (germline): LGHNA, YSLEER. DNA of the CDR3: TGCGCCAGCAGCCAAGATCTAGCGGACCAAGAGACCCAGTACTTC. Translated: CASSQDLADQETQYF.

The gene calls are TRBV5-4 and TRBJ2-6; D gene ambiguous. This CDR3 is 13 amino acids long. From germline, CDR1 is SGHNT and CDR2 YYREEE (reference sequence). The V end was cut by 6 bases, the J end by 4 bases, with 8 bases between. CDR3 residues: CASTLRGANVLTF. CDR3 coding DNA: TGTGCCAGCACCTTACGCGGGGCCAACGTCCTGACTTTC.

The chain has TRBV5-4 and TRBJ1-1; D gene uncertain. V lost 4 bases, J lost 0 bases, and 10 bases lay in between. Germline-derived CDR1 and CDR2 are SGHNT and YYREEE (reference sequence). This CDR3 has 14 amino acids. CDR3 residues: CASSVRLLNTEAFF. The CDR3, as DNA: TGTGCCAGCAGCGTACGACTGCTGAACACTGAAGCTTTCTTT.

The V and J genes are TRBV28 and TRBJ1-1; D gene uncertain. Between the trimmed V and J ends, which lost 2 bases and 4 bases, there was a span of 5 bases. CDR1 is MDHEN and CDR2 is SYDVKM in the germline V gene. This CDR3 is 12 amino acids long. The CDR3 DNA follows: TGTGCCAGCAGTTTACAGTTCACTGAAGCTTTCTTT. This sequence encodes CASSLQFTEAFF.

The chain is built from TRBV7-2 and TRBJ1-6; the D is unclear. Germline CDR1 and CDR2: SGHTA and FQGNSA. V was clipped by 4 bases and J by 9 bases, with 16 bases between them. This CDR3 region has 15 residues. The CDR3 DNA follows: TGTGCCAGCAGCTCACTCCCATCTAGTGGTTCACCCCTCCACTTT. As protein: CASSSLPSSGSPLHF.

A few counts support this clone. Here the CDR3 reads CASSVARESSGNTIYF. The DNA for the CDR3 is TGTGCCAGCAGCGTAGCTAGGGAAAGCTCTGGAAACACCATATATTTT. J is TRBJ1-3 and V is TRBV9; no definite D call. V was cut by 0 bases and J by 0 bases, with 10 bases left in between. From germline, CDR1 is SGDLS and CDR2 YYNGEE. The CDR3 totals 16 residues.

The genes are TRBV7-2 and TRBJ1-1, with a weak D call TRBD1 (6 bases). The CDR3 contains 15 residues. V lost 5 bases and J lost 2, with 15 bases in between. CDR1 is SGHTA and CDR2 is FQGNSA in the germline V gene. The CDR3 protein is CASSATGHLNTEAFF. CDR3 sequence (DNA): TGTGCCAGCAGCGCGACGGGACACCTTAACACTGAAGCTTTCTTT.

The V and J genes are TRBV5-4 and TRBJ1-1; a weak D match, TRBD1 (6 bases). The CDR3 has 14 residues. The V and J ends lost 4 bases and 6 bases respectively, with 16 bases between them. CDR1 and CDR2 from the germline V gene are SGHNT and YYREEE (reference sequence). The CDR3 loop is CASSPTGRMAEAFF. CDR3 nucleotide sequence: TGTGCCAGCAGCCCTACAGGGCGTATGGCTGAAGCTTTCTTT. Full variable domain (remainder filled in from reference TRBV5-4 and TRBJ1-1): ETGVTQSPTHLIKTRGQQVTLRCSSQSGHNTVSWYQQALGQGPQFIFQYYREEENGRGNFPPRFSGLQFPNYSSELNVNALELDDSALYLCASSPTGRMAEAFFGQGTRLTVV.

V is TRBV9 and J is TRBJ2-3; possibly TRBD2 for D (5 bases). The CDR3 spans 15 residues. Trimming stripped 2 bases from V and 1 base from J, with 11 bases between. Germline loops: CDR1 SGDLS, CDR2 YYNGEE. CDR3: CASSVSGSRTDTQYF. CDR3 coding DNA: TGTGCCAGCAGCGTGTCGGGGTCCCGCACAGATACGCAGTATTTT.